This TCR beta chain was recovered during a study of graft-versus-host responses after intestinal transplantation. Repertoires were generated with immunoSEQ multiplex PCR, while TCRdb's copy carries only in-frame clones and drops some. The sample holds 75,000 to 95,000 clones, 91% seen once. As regards this clone: Its specificity is unknown.

The CDR3 runs 14 residues. V gave up 4 bases and J gave up 8 bases, with 15 bases separating them. Germline CDR1 and CDR2: MDHEN and SYDVKM. This clonotype was obtained from a human donor who was the organ donor for an intestinal transplant. Sequenced material: unstimulated CD4+ T cells sorted from spleen or lymph node cells, taken before transplant. The rearrangement links TRBV28 to TRBJ1-5, with D perhaps matching TRBD1 (5 bases). The DNA of the CDR3 is TGTGCCAGCAGTTACGTCACAGGCCACGAGCCCCAGCATTTT. It specifies CASSYVTGHEPQHF. Drawing the rest from reference TRBV28 and TRBJ1-5, the complete variable domain is DVKVTQSSRYLVKRTGEKVFLECVQDMDHENMFWYRQDPGLGLRLIYFSYDVKMKEKGDIPEGYSVSREKKERFSLILESASTNQTSMYLCASSYVTGHEPQHFGDGTRLSIL.